One sample yielded the 26 T cell receptor beta chains listed below, sequenced in a study of early T cells in non-severe SARS-CoV-2 infection. TCRdb reanalysed the 5' RACE reads using MiXCR and keeps one entry per CDR3 protein. The data hold 25,000 to 35,000 distinct CDR3 sequences, with approximately 5.4% observed a single time. Material: whole blood. Receptor source: an adult who was a healthcare worker with PCR-confirmed SARS-CoV-2 infection or an uninfected control (not recorded which).

The chain uses TRBV29-1 and TRBJ1-1, with D tentatively TRBD1 (5 bases). This CDR3 contains 15 residues. V was cut by 6 bases and J by 0 bases, with 17 bases left in between. Germline CDR1 and CDR2: SQVTM and ANQGSEA. CDR3 sequence (DNA): TGCAGCGTGCAGAGGAGGGGACTGATGAACACTGAAGCTTTCTTT. Translating it yields CSVQRRGLMNTEAFF.

This clonotype has ten or more counts. J is TRBJ2-7 and V is TRBV6-5; D gene unclear. Looked up from germline, CDR1 is MNHEY and CDR2 is SVGAGI. This CDR3 comprises 15 residues. Trimming removed 0 bases at V and 3 bases at J, with 12 bases between. The CDR3 coding sequence is TGTGCCAGCAGTTACTCGTCCAACAGTTACTACGAGCAGTACTTC. This encodes CASSYSSNSYYEQYF.

This clonotype has at least ten counts. The rearrangement uses TRBV12-3 or TRBV12-4 and TRBJ2-6; D is ambiguous. The CDR3 length is 14 residues. Deletions cut 3 bases from V and 0 bases from J, with 3 bases between. CDR3 sequence reads: CASSLFSGANVLTF. CDR3 in DNA: TGTGCCAGCAGTTTGTTCTCTGGGGCCAACGTCCTGACTTTC.

This clonotype was seen repeatedly, ten times or more. This chain links TRBV10-1 with TRBJ2-3, with D perhaps being TRBD1 or TRBD2 (6 bases each). With 8 bases removed from V and 2 bases from J, the gap between germline ends came to 17 bases. This CDR3 region has 15 residues. Looked up from germline, CDR1 is WNHNN and CDR2 is SYGVQD (reference sequence). Here the CDR3 DNA reads TGCGCCAGCGCCGTCGAAGGGGGGACCACAGATACGCAGTATTTT. Protein product: CASAVEGGTTDTQYF.

This clonotype was observed at least ten times. The chain combines TRBV7-6 with TRBJ2-2, with D possibly matching TRBD1 (5 bases). The CDR3 sequence is 17 residues long. Trimming cost V 7 bases and J 3 bases, with 21 bases left between them. Per germline, CDR1 SGHVS and CDR2 FNYEAQ. Written as DNA, the CDR3 is TGTGCCAGCACCCCCAAGGGGCAGGGAAGGTACACCGGGGAGCTGTTTTTT. Encoded protein: CASTPKGQGRYTGELFF.

This clonotype was detected ten times or more. The chain uses TRBV10-1 and TRBJ2-5; D is undetermined. V lost 6 bases to trimming and J lost 5 bases, with 16 bases between them. Germline V CDR1 and CDR2: WNHNN, SYGVQD (reference sequence). CDR3 length: 14 amino acids. This CDR3 reads CASSHGPGRETQYF. CDR3 in DNA: TGCGCCAGCAGCCATGGACCGGGCCGGGAGACCCAGTACTTC.

This clonotype was recorded at least ten times. The J gene is TRBJ2-1, the V gene TRBV7-8, with D hard to call. The germline V and J ends were trimmed by 3 bases and 8 bases, with 5 bases remaining between them. This CDR3 contains 11 residues. The germline CDR1 and CDR2 sequences are SGHVS and FQNEAQ. CDR3 loop: CASSFRDEQFF. CDR3 sequence (DNA): TGTGCCAGCAGCTTTAGGGATGAGCAGTTCTTC.

This clonotype has at least ten counts. The chain combines TRBV7-2 with TRBJ1-6; D perhaps matches TRBD1 (6 bases). The CDR3 covers 14 residues. Per germline, CDR1 SGHTA and CDR2 FQGNSA. Deletions cut 4 bases from V and 6 bases from J, with 10 bases between. The CDR3 spells CASSSKGVNSPLHF. The DNA of the CDR3 is TGTGCCAGCAGCTCAAAGGGGGTTAATTCACCCCTCCACTTT.

Ten or more counts support this clonotype. The germline gene is not matched at one end of the junction; a read error may be the cause. V and J are TRBV7-9 and TRBJ2-3; TRBD1 matches 8 bases. Germline loops: CDR1 SEHNR, CDR2 FQNEAQ (reference sequence). The CDR3 length is 14 residues. The DNA of the CDR3 is TGTGCCAGCAGATTAGCAGACAGGGGAAATACGCAGTATTTT. Its protein is CASRLADRGNTQYF.

This clonotype was seen at least ten times. The chain combines TRBV5-1 with TRBJ2-1, with 13 nucleotides matching TRBD2. The CDR3 is 15 residues long. Per germline, CDR1 SGHRS and CDR2 YFSETQ. V lost 7 bases and J lost 3; bases outside the gene matches: 4. The CDR3 region is CASFRTSGGYNEQFF. Here the CDR3 DNA reads TGCGCCAGCTTCAGGACTAGCGGGGGCTACAATGAGCAGTTCTTC.

Only a few counts were recorded for this clonotype. This rearrangement joins TRBV9 to TRBJ2-1; a possible D gene is TRBD1 (5 bases). Germline CDR1 SGDLS, CDR2 YYNGEE. The CDR3 has 13 residues. V was shortened by 7 bases and J by 5 bases, with 13 bases between the two germline ends. CDR3: CASGAANNNEQFF. CDR3 coding DNA: TGTGCCAGCGGGGCAGCAAATAACAATGAGCAGTTCTTC.

This clonotype was seen more than once but under ten times. This chain uses TRBV7-9 with TRBJ2-7; 10 bases agree with TRBD2. J lost 0 bases, V lost 3 bases, and 5 bases had no gene match. The CDR3 contains 16 residues. Germline lookup yields CDR1 SEHNR and CDR2 FQNEAQ (reference sequence). CDR3 in amino acids: CASSLWTSGVSYEQYF. Here the CDR3 DNA reads TGTGCCAGCAGCTTGTGGACTAGCGGCGTCTCCTACGAGCAGTACTTC.

This clonotype ranks as medium-sized (0.01 to 0.1%). The chain employs TRBV10-2 and TRBJ1-3, with D maybe TRBD1 (5 bases). The CDR3 is 15 amino acids. The ends were cut back, 5 bases at V and 0 bases at J, with 11 bases in the middle. CDR1 and CDR2 (germline): WSHSY, SAAADI. The CDR3 DNA reads TGCGCCAGCAGTATTCAAACAGGCTCTGGAAACACCATATATTTT. Its translation: CASSIQTGSGNTIYF.

This clonotype has ten or more counts. The chain couples TRBV29-1 to TRBJ2-2; D unresolved. V shed 7 bases and J shed 6 bases, with 12 bases lying between them. Germline V lookup: CDR1 SQVTM, CDR2 ANQGSEA. This CDR3 contains 12 residues. Here the CDR3 reads CSARTEPGELFF. CDR3 DNA: TGCAGCGCTAGGACCGAGCCCGGGGAGCTGTTTTTT.

This clonotype was seen many times. The CDR3 nucleotides read TGTGCCACCAGTGAAGCGGGACAGGATAATGAAAAACTGTTTTTT. Encoded protein: CATSEAGQDNEKLFF. The chain is built from TRBV24-1 and TRBJ1-4; TRBD1 matches 8 bases. Germline values: CDR1 KGHDR, CDR2 SFDVKD. CDR3 length equals 15 residues. The trim removed 4 bases at V and 4 bases at J, leaving 4 bases unmatched.

This clonotype was seen only a few times. This chain joins TRBV19 and TRBJ2-1; the match to TRBD2 covers 14 bases. Germline V gene data show CDR1 as LNHDA and CDR2 as SQIVND (reference sequence). The CDR3 spans 17 residues. Unmatched junction bases numbered 8, after V lost 6 bases and J lost 4 bases. CDR3 residues: CASRPTSGRAAYNEQFF. CDR3 nucleotides: TGTGCCAGTAGACCGACTAGCGGGAGGGCCGCGTACAATGAGCAGTTCTTC.

V gene TRBV6-2 or TRBV6-3 combines with J gene TRBJ2-3; D remains unclear. The V end lost 6 bases, the J end lost 6 bases, and 13 bases lay between the germline ends. The germline V gene encodes CDR1 MNHEY and CDR2 SVGEGT. The CDR3 consists of 13 residues. CDR3 protein: CASSLTHRDTQYF. As DNA, the CDR3 is TGTGCCAGCAGCCTGACCCACCGGGATACGCAGTATTTT.

This clonotype has ten or more counts. The chain carries TRBV5-8 and TRBJ2-7, with D maybe TRBD2 (6 bases). Between the trimmed V and J ends, which lost 3 bases and 2 bases, there was a span of 15 bases. The CDR3 spans 15 residues. Germline V CDR1 and CDR2: SGHTS, YDEGEE. CDR3 sequence (DNA): TGTGCCAGCAGCTCGAAGGAGTGGGGGGCCTACGAGCAGTACTTC. It codes for CASSSKEWGAYEQYF.

This clonotype showed up many times. The V call is TRBV5-1, the J call TRBJ2-5, with 8 positions matching TRBD1. The junction had 2 bases not matched to a gene; V was cut back by 1 base and J by 3 bases. The CDR3 loop spans 14 amino acids. CDR1 is SGHRS, CDR2 YFSETQ, per germline. In DNA form, the CDR3 reads TGCGCCAGCAGCTTGATGACAGGGGAAGAGACCCAGTACTTC. Translating it yields CASSLMTGEETQYF.

This clonotype was found a few times. The rearrangement links TRBV18 to TRBJ2-7, with 8 bases identical to TRBD1. The germline gives CDR1 KGHSH, CDR2 LQKENI. The CDR3 loop spans 14 amino acids. V shed 6 bases and J 3 bases; nucleotides not matched to a gene: 7. This CDR3 reads CASSPGQGLYEQYF. The CDR3 DNA sequence: TGTGCCAGCTCCCCCGGACAGGGTCTCTACGAGCAGTACTTC.

This clonotype was picked up many times. This chain links TRBV9 with TRBJ2-7; the match to TRBD1 covers 10 bases. The CDR3 is 15 amino acids. Per the germline V gene, CDR1 is SGDLS and CDR2 is YYNGEE. The ends lost 3 bases at V and 2 bases at J; junction bases unmatched: 5. The CDR3, as DNA: TGTGCCAGCAGCGAGGGACAGGGGATACCCTACGAGCAGTACTTC. As protein: CASSEGQGIPYEQYF.

V and J are TRBV5-1 and TRBJ2-3; 8 bases fit TRBD1. With 3 bases clipped from V and 2 bases from J, the junction kept 14 bases outside the gene matches. CDR1 and CDR2 from the germline V gene are SGHRS and YFSETQ. This CDR3 region has 18 residues. CDR3 amino acids: CASSSAGTGLHSTDTQYF. The DNA for the CDR3 is TGCGCCAGCAGCTCGGCCGGGACAGGTCTCCATTCCACAGATACGCAGTATTTT.

This clonotype came up many times. The chain carries TRBV29-1 and TRBJ1-5; D gene unclear. The V end was cut by 4 bases, the J end by 7 bases, with 5 bases between. CDR1 is SQVTM, CDR2 ANQGSEA, per germline. The CDR3 spans 10 residues. DNA of the CDR3: TGCAGCGTTGTTAAGCAGCCCCAGCATTTT. This gives the protein CSVVKQPQHF.

This clonotype was recorded at least ten times. This rearrangement joins TRBV10-3 to TRBJ2-2; D might be TRBD1 (5 bases). The V end lost 8 bases, the J end lost 0 bases, and 13 bases lay between the germline ends. This CDR3 contains 15 residues. Germline V lookup: CDR1 ENHRY, CDR2 SYGVKD. The CDR3 nucleotides read TGTGCCATCCCCCTAAGACAGACGAACACCGGGGAGCTGTTTTTT. Translated, it gives CAIPLRQTNTGELFF.

This clonotype occurred many times. This sequence joins TRBV7-2 and TRBJ2-1; tentative D call: TRBD2 (5 bases). The CDR3 totals 14 residues. CDR1 is SGHTA and CDR2 is FQGNSA in the germline V gene. V lost 2 bases, J lost 10 bases, and 15 bases lay in between. CDR3 DNA: TGTGCCAGCAGCTTACGGCCTCATAGCGTAGAGCAGTTCTTC. Protein sequence: CASSLRPHSVEQFF.

V is TRBV30 and J is TRBJ2-3, with D uncertain. CDR1 is GTSNPN and CDR2 is SVGIG in the germline V gene (reference sequence). With 1 base removed from V and 0 bases from J, the gap between germline ends came to 8 bases. The CDR3 totals 14 residues. The CDR3, as DNA: TGTGCCTGGAGTGAGGGTCGGAGCACAGATACGCAGTATTTT. Protein: CAWSEGRSTDTQYF.